These 24 T cell receptor beta chains came from one sample sequenced in a study of cytomegalovirus exposure and HLA in healthy donors. The PCR employed 60 Vbeta primers together with 13 Jbeta primers. Using immunoSEQ multiplex PCR, the repertoire was profiled, and TCRdb retains in-frame clones only, with some absent. The sample shows about 200,000 clones, about four fifths of them seen only once. Source material: PBMCs. The origin of the receptors is a male donor in good health and CMV-seropositive.

The gene calls are TRBV6-5 and TRBJ2-2; 7 bases are a match to TRBD1. The germline V gene has CDR1 MNHEY and CDR2 SVGAGI. The ends lost 6 bases at V and 0 bases at J; junction bases unmatched: 4. The CDR3 totals 15 residues. CDR3 protein: CASSSGTANTGELFF. CDR3 coding DNA: TGTGCCAGCAGCTCCGGGACAGCGAACACCGGGGAGCTGTTTTTT.

This sequence joins TRBV7-3 and TRBJ2-7; TRBD1 might be the D (5 bases). The CDR3 is 14 amino acids. Trimming cost V 2 bases and J 2 bases, with 10 bases left between them. Germline V lookup: CDR1 SGHTA, CDR2 FQGTGA. CDR3 DNA: TGTGCCAGCAGCTTAGACCCGACAGCCTACGAGCAGTACTTC. The encoded protein is CASSLDPTAYEQYF.

This clone was observed a handful of times. The chain recombines TRBV2 with TRBJ1-2; 8 bases map to TRBD1. Germline V lookup: CDR1 SNHLY, CDR2 FYNNEI. V trimming: 6 bases; J trimming: 8 bases; junction bases outside the gene matches: 5. The CDR3 consists of 12 residues. DNA of the CDR3: TGTGCCAGCAGGGTCGACAGGGGCGGCTACACCTTC. This encodes CASRVDRGGYTF.

This clone was seen once. This chain joins TRBV7-3 and TRBJ2-1; a weak D match, TRBD2 (6 bases). The CDR3 length is 15 residues. CDR1 is SGHTA and CDR2 is FQGTGA in the germline V gene. The ends were cut back, 2 bases at V and 4 bases at J, with 12 bases in the middle. CDR3 region: CASSLLGRDYNEQFF. In nucleotides, the CDR3 is TGTGCCAGCAGCTTATTGGGGCGGGATTACAATGAGCAGTTCTTC.

In this sample, this clone turned up once. The chain uses TRBV5-4 and TRBJ1-1; TRBD1 is a possible D gene (6 bases). Trimming removed 1 base from V and 1 base from J, with 11 bases in between. The germline gives CDR1 SGHNT, CDR2 YYREEE (reference sequence). The CDR3 has 15 amino acids. CDR3 nucleotides: TGTGCCAGCAGCTTGAAGACAGGAAAGAACACTGAAGCTTTCTTT. Translated: CASSLKTGKNTEAFF. The full variable domain, in which reference TRBV5-4 and TRBJ1-1 provide the parts outside the CDR3, is ETGVTQSPTHLIKTRGQQVTLRCSSQSGHNTVSWYQQALGQGPQFIFQYYREEENGRGNFPPRFSGLQFPNYSSELNVNALELDDSALYLCASSLKTGKNTEAFFGQGTRLTVV.

J is TRBJ2-7 and V is TRBV6-6, with TRBD1 identical over 8 bases. CDR1 is MNHNY and CDR2 is SVGAGI in the germline V gene (reference sequence). Trimming took 4 bases from V and 0 from J; bases not matched to a gene: 5. CDR3 size: 15 residues. The CDR3 DNA sequence: TGTGCCAGCAGTTCGGGACAGGAGAGCTCCTACGAGCAGTACTTC. Amino acid sequence: CASSSGQESSYEQYF.

This chain links TRBV6-4 with TRBJ2-3; D is uncertain. CDR3 length: 16 residues. Trimming removed 2 bases from V and 1 base from J, with 13 bases in between. Germline CDR1 MRHNA, CDR2 SNTAGT. The CDR3, as DNA: TGTGCCAGCAGTGACACGCAGACTCGGGGCACAGATACGCAGTATTTT. Amino acids: CASSDTQTRGTDTQYF.

The CDR3 reads CASSVIPGGINTGELFF. Written as DNA, the CDR3 is TGTGCCAGCAGTGTGATACCGGGCGGGATAAACACCGGGGAGCTGTTTTTT. The chain couples TRBV6-1 to TRBJ2-2; tentatively, D is TRBD2 (6 bases). V lost 4 bases, J lost 2 bases, and 17 bases lay in between. The CDR3 runs 17 residues. Per the germline V gene, CDR1 is MNHNS and CDR2 is SASEGT.

This clone was seen more than once but under ten times. V is TRBV9 and J is TRBJ2-3; TRBD2 aligns across 7 bases. V trimming: 4 bases; J trimming: 2 bases; junction bases outside the gene matches: 4. The CDR3 consists of 14 residues. CDR1 is SGDLS, CDR2 YYNGEE, per germline. The CDR3 DNA follows: TGTGCCAGCAGCCCAGGGACTATCACAGATACGCAGTATTTT. This sequence encodes CASSPGTITDTQYF.

This chain connects TRBV5-1 to TRBJ2-7, with 9 bases lining up with TRBD1. Germline lookup yields CDR1 SGHRS and CDR2 YFSETQ. CDR3 size: 14 residues. After removal of 4 bases from V and 4 bases from J, the junction contained 6 bases not matched to a gene. CDR3 loop: CASSVTGGGYEQYF. The CDR3 nucleotides are TGCGCCAGCAGCGTGACAGGGGGTGGATACGAGCAGTACTTC.

V usage is TRBV19 and J usage is TRBJ1-4; the D gene is possibly TRBD1 (5 bases). Germline V gives CDR1 LNHDA, CDR2 SQIVND (reference sequence). This CDR3 is 14 amino acids long. Deletions cut 8 bases from V and 0 bases from J, with 10 bases between. CDR3 loop: CASAPQATNEKLFF. The CDR3 coding sequence is TGTGCCAGTGCCCCACAGGCAACTAATGAAAAACTGTTTTTT.

The CDR3 is CASSEVRQGNEKLFF. CDR3 coding DNA: TGTGCCAGCAGCGAAGTTCGGCAGGGAAATGAAAAACTGTTTTTT. V gene TRBV7-2 combines with J gene TRBJ1-4, with a possible D match to TRBD1 (5 bases). The CDR3 loop spans 15 amino acids. The V end was cut by 5 bases, the J end by 5 bases, with 15 bases between. Germline loops: CDR1 SGHTA, CDR2 FQGNSA.

J is TRBJ2-1 and V is TRBV2, with D perhaps matching TRBD2 (6 bases). Trimming removed 8 bases from V and 15 bases from J, with 17 bases in between. Germline V gives CDR1 SNHLY, CDR2 FYNNEI. The CDR3 sequence is 11 residues long. CDR3 in DNA: TGTGCCAGCCATTTTTCCGGGAGTGGGTTCTTC. Its translation is CASHFSGSGFF.

The rearrangement joins TRBV7-6 to TRBJ2-7, with 7 nucleotides matching TRBD1. V gave up 5 bases and J gave up 3 bases; unmatched junction bases: 10. Looked up from germline, CDR1 is SGHVS and CDR2 is FNYEAQ. This CDR3 is built from 15 residues. CDR3 bases: TGTGCCAGCAGCCTCAAGACAGGGCCGATCTACGAGCAGTACTTC. This encodes CASSLKTGPIYEQYF.

CDR3 coding DNA: TGTGCCAGCAGTATTACTTCCGGGACTAGCGGCTTTCGGGATACGCAGTATTTT. As protein: CASSITSGTSGFRDTQYF. The chain couples TRBV28 to TRBJ2-3, with 11 bases aligning to TRBD2. The CDR3 extends over 18 amino acids. The germline CDR1 and CDR2 sequences are MDHEN and SYDVKM. V shed 5 bases, J shed 6 bases, and the junction held 16 bases outside the gene matches.

The J gene is TRBJ2-5, the V gene TRBV20-1, with 7 bases matching TRBD2. The CDR3 is 11 amino acids. The germline CDR1 and CDR2 sequences are DFQATT and SNEGSKA (reference sequence). V was pared by 7 bases and J by 5 bases, with 4 bases of the junction left unmatched. The CDR3 DNA sequence: TGCAGTGTGGCGGGAGAGGAGACCCAGTACTTC. Translating gives CSVAGEETQYF.

About this clone: The junction does not match germline at one end; this may be a read error. The CDR3 bases are TGTGCGAGCAGCCCTAGCGAGAGGGTCCGGGAGACCCAGTACTTC. Encoded protein: CASSPSERVRETQYF. The chain couples TRBV9 to TRBJ2-5, with D tentatively TRBD2 (6 bases). CDR3 length equals 15 residues. CDR1 is SGDLS and CDR2 is YYNGEE in the germline V gene.

This sequence joins TRBV4-1 and TRBJ1-2; 9 nucleotides line up with TRBD1. Trimming took 0 bases from V and 8 from J; bases not matched to a gene: 16. The length of the CDR3 is 18 residues. CDR1 is MGHRA and CDR2 is YSYEKL in the germline V gene. CDR3 coding DNA: TGCGCCAGCAGCCAAGAAGTGACAACAGCCGGGACAGGGTTAGGCTACACCTTC. Translating it yields CASSQEVTTAGTGLGYTF.

For the CDR3, the DNA is TGTGCCAGTAGTATGCTTGCGGGGGGGCCGTCAGATACGCAGTATTTT. This encodes CASSMLAGGPSDTQYF. The chain uses TRBV19 and TRBJ2-3; TRBD2 matches at 9 bases. The CDR3 has 16 amino acids. With V trimmed by 3 bases and J by 4 bases, 8 bases remained unmatched. CDR1 is LNHDA and CDR2 is SQIVND in the germline V gene (reference sequence).

The chain links TRBV6-5 to TRBJ1-1; no definite D call. Trimming removed 0 bases at V and 7 bases at J, with 9 bases between. The CDR3 runs 13 residues. Germline CDR1 and CDR2: MNHEY and SVGAGI. The CDR3 sequence is CASSYSRGFEAFF. CDR3 nucleotide sequence: TGTGCCAGCAGTTACTCGCGGGGTTTTGAAGCTTTCTTT.

The V gene is TRBV7-3, the J gene TRBJ1-3; no firm D call. The V gene's germline CDR1 is SGHTA and CDR2 FQGTGA. Trimming removed 5 bases at V and 0 bases at J, with 23 bases between. There are 19 residues in the CDR3. The CDR3 bases are TGTGCCAGCAGCCCCCTCCCCCCTAGTACCGTGAGCTCTGGAAACACCATATATTTT. It specifies CASSPLPPSTVSSGNTIYF.

J is TRBJ1-1 and V is TRBV28; maybe TRBD1 (6 bases). CDR3 length: 12 amino acids. Looked up from germline, CDR1 is MDHEN and CDR2 is SYDVKM. Deletions cut 8 bases from V and 2 bases from J, with 9 bases between. CDR3 nucleotides: TGTGCCAGCTTCAGGGGAAACACTGAAGCTTTCTTT. This translates into CASFRGNTEAFF.

The chain has TRBV5-1 and TRBJ2-7; perhaps TRBD1 as D (6 bases). The CDR3 spans 15 residues. V was pared by 0 bases and J by 2 bases, with 12 bases between. Germline CDR1 reads SGHRS; CDR2 reads YFSETQ. Here the CDR3 DNA reads TGCGCCAGCAGCTTGGGTCAGGGGATCACCTACGAGCAGTACTTC. The encoded protein is CASSLGQGITYEQYF.

This chain links TRBV9 with TRBJ2-5; unclear D gene. The assigned J gene may be wrong: the sequence end matches TRBJ2-7 better. CDR1 and CDR2 from the germline V gene are SGDLS and YYNGEE. The CDR3 contains 13 residues. CDR3 DNA sequence: TGTGCCAGCAGCGTTACCCCCGGTTACGAGCAGTACTTC. This gives the protein CASSVTPGYEQYF.